This record concerns one T cell receptor beta chain sequence. The CDR3 totals 19 residues. This entry is derived from a study of glioma-infiltrating T cells after dendritic cell vaccination. The protocol was immunoSEQ multiplex PCR, while the TCRdb copy is restricted to in-frame clones and leaves out a portion. The table has 93,000 or so clones, about four fifths seen once. The sample here was blood, taken before dendritic cell vaccination. The chain joins TRBV21-1 to TRBJ1-1; TRBD1, the table's D call, lacks a check against the DNA. TRBV21-1 is marked as a pseudogene. This TCR was sampled from a human donor with glioblastoma. CDR3 amino acids: CASSIVYRGRYYRGTEAFF. The CDR3 DNA is TGTGCCAGCAGCATAGTTTACAGGGGGAGATATTATCGTGGCACTGAAGCTTTCTTT.